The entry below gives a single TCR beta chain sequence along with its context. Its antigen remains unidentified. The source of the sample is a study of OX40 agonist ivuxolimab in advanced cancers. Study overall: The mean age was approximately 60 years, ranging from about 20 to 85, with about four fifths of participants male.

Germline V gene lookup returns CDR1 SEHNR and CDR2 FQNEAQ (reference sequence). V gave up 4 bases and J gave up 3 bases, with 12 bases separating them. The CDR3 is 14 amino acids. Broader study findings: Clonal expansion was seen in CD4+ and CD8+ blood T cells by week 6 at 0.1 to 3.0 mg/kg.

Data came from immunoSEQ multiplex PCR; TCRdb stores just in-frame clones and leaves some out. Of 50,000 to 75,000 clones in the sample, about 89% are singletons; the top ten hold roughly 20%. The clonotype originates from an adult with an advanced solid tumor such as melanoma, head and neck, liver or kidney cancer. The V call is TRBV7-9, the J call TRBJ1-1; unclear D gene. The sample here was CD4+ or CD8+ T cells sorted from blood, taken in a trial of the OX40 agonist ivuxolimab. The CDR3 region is CASSSGFQDTEAFF. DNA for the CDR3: TGTGCCAGCAGCTCGGGGTTCCAGGACACTGAAGCTTTCTTT.